Below, one T cell receptor (beta chain) is given with its context. Its antigen remains unidentified. Base-call qualities are not available, and no considerably larger clone is one nucleotide away. The treatment or condition label here, explained by the study, means: roughly 18 received Ad26.COV2.S at low or high dose, single or two shots; several received placebo; per-sample allocation not given. For vaccine and placebo recipients, repertoires were sequenced using samples collected on day 63 after the first injection. Cohort 1b enrolled roughly 25 adults aged 18-55 years at a single site in Boston, USA, between 29 July and 7 August 2020. Ad26.COV2.S consisted of a replication-incompetent adenovirus type 26 vector by which a prefusion-stabilized SARS-CoV-2 spike protein from the original Wuhan strain was expressed. V is trimmed back by 3 bases and J by 1 base, and the junction contains 1 base that no gene match accounts for. The germline V gene gives CDR1 as KGHSH and CDR2 as LQKENI. The CDR3 has 16 amino acids, counting the end cysteine and phenylalanine. Kept here is only the CDR3 DNA, which spans 48 bases and is read in frame from base 1.

This specimen belongs to a study of Ad26.COV2.S vaccination and SARS-CoV-2 variants (dated by TCRdb to the early 2020s). General notes on the study: Vaccine-arm donors were drawn from COV1001, a multicentre, randomized, double-blind, placebo-controlled phase I-IIa trial of Ad26.COV2.S in healthy adults. Ad26.COV2.S was administered intramuscularly at 5 x 10^10 or 1 x 10^11 viral particles, either as a single shot or as two shots given 56 days apart. TCRbeta repertoire sequencing served as the tool for gauging how specific and how broad the SARS-CoV-2-reactive T cell receptors were following Ad26.COV2.S vaccination. A total of approximately 30 samples were included in the TCR-sequenced set, comprising around 19 Ad26.COV2.S vaccine recipients, 5 placebo recipients and 8 SARS-CoV-2 convalescent individuals. Trial participants were randomized into five groups of five: low-dose or high-dose Ad26.COV2.S given once or twice, or placebo on both occasions. Investigators remained blinded to trial group allocation during experiments and outcome assessment. Broader findings and caveats from the paper: After vaccination, spike-specific CD8+ and CD4+ T cell responses were reported to show substantial breadth. Ad26.COV2.S recipients had higher spike-specific TCR breadth than placebo recipients (P = 0.0014). Non-spike TCR breadth was comparable between vaccine and placebo recipients, consistent with the vaccine containing only spike. It was noted by the authors that total T cell responses may have been underestimated by the TCR breadth and depth analyses. The study was not powered for comparison of responses between vaccine doses or regimens.

TCRbeta CDR3 regions were sequenced with the immunoSEQ Assay. After extraction, genomic DNA underwent amplification by bias-controlled multiplex PCR, followed by high-throughput sequencing. In the paper's pipeline: To quantify the absolute abundance of every unique TCRbeta CDR3 region, sequences were collapsed and filtered. T cell fraction was estimated by normalization of TCRbeta template counts to usable DNA, with usable DNA being measured through amplification of reference genes present in all nucleated cells. Repertoire TCRs were annotated as SARS-CoV-2-specific by exact matching of V gene, CDR3 amino acid sequence and J gene to a known reactive TCR set. The reference SARS-CoV-2 TCR set was obtained from MIRA and was filtered for enrichment in COVID-19-positive ImmuneCODE repertoires, whereby public or cross-reactive TCRs were removed. Based on the MIRA antigens, annotated TCRs were further analysed at the level of specific ORF or position within ORF. Depth was the summed frequency of annotated unique rearrangements, while breadth was defined as annotated unique rearrangements over total unique productive rearrangements. Two-sided Wilcoxon rank-sum tests were used to compare TCR breadth between groups. Held by TCRdb, this immuneACCESS table contains in-frame sequences only and omits some clones. Under half of the omission traces to an unresolved V gene where checked; the cause of the rest is unknown. Clone size and V and J calls were adopted from that table, with D and trimming inferred from the DNA. In this sample the table shows hundreds of thousands of clones, 89% of which occur a single time. The biggest ten clones account for over 1.3% of the sample.

Sequenced here: peripheral blood, sampled in a trial of Ad26.COV2.S vaccine versus placebo. The chain links TRBV18 with TRBJ1-6, with 9 middle bases fitting TRBD1. The clonotype comes from a person between 18 and 65 years old who received the Ad26.COV2.S COVID-19 vaccine or a placebo. The CDR3 here reads CASSPGQGSYNSPLHF. The DNA sequence follows: TGTGCCAGCTCACCCGGACAGGGGTCCTATAATTCACCCCTCCACTTT.